A selection of T cell receptor beta chains follows, all from one sample in a study of blood T cells in healthy people across ages. TCRdb re-analysed the 5' RACE reads in MiXCR, keeping a single row per CDR3 protein. This sample has about 730,000 distinct CDR3 sequences, with around 40% found just once. Sequenced material: blood. The receptors stem from a woman aged 60-75 years in good health. The CDR3 runs from the conserved cysteine through the conserved F or W. Fields, in order: V gene, D gene, clone size, J gene, CDR3 protein, CDR3 DNA. The D gene is left open where the match is weak. A clone size is listed for some rows: how often the clone was seen (once, few, many), or a class if it is expanded.

TRBV3-1	.	few	TRBJ2-5	CASSQEGATQETQYF	TGTGCCAGCAGCCAAGAGGGTGCCACCCAGGAGACCCAGTACTTC
TRBV27	TRBD1	.	TRBJ2-5	CASSLLSEGGQGKTQYF	TGTGCCAGCAGTTTATTGTCCGAAGGGGGACAGGGAAAGACCCAGTACTTC
TRBV3-1	.	.	TRBJ1-4	CASSHGIEKLFF	TGTGCCAGCAGCCACGGTATTGAAAAACTGTTTTTT
TRBV20-1	.	few	TRBJ1-4	CSASQGYNEKLFF	TGCAGTGCTAGTCAGGGCTATAATGAAAAACTGTTTTTT
TRBV20-1	.	.	TRBJ2-3	CSARGLGRESTDTQYF	TGCAGTGCTAGAGGGTTAGGGCGTGAGAGCACAGATACGCAGTATTTT
TRBV10-3	.	many	TRBJ1-2	CAISSSRTGNYGYTF	TGTGCCATCAGCTCCTCCCGGACGGGAAACTATGGCTACACCTTC
TRBV6-6	.	.	TRBJ1-1	CASSYSSAEAFF	TGTGCCAGCAGTTACTCTTCGGCCGAAGCTTTCTTT
TRBV20-1	.	few	TRBJ2-1	CSARDLTGLNEQFF	TGCAGTGCTAGAGATCTTACAGGGCTGAATGAGCAGTTCTTC
TRBV7-3	TRBD2	few	TRBJ2-7	CASSPRLAGVAEQYF	TGTGCCAGCAGCCCAAGACTAGCGGGAGTAGCCGAGCAGTACTTC
TRBV27	.	few	TRBJ2-7	CASRGGLSSYEQYF	TGTGCCAGCAGGGGGGGGCTTAGCTCCTACGAGCAGTACTTC